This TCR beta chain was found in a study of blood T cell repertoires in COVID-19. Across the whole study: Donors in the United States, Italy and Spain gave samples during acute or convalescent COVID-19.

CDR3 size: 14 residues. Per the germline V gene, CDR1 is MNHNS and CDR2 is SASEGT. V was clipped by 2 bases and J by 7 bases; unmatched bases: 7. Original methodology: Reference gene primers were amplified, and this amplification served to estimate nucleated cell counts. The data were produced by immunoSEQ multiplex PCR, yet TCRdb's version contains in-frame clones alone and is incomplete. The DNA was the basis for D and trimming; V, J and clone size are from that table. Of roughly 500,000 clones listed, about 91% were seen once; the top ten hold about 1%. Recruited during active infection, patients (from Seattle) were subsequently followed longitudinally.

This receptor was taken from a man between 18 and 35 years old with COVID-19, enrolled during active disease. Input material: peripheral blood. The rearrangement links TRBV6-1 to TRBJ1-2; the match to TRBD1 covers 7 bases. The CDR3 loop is CASSEIDRASGYTF. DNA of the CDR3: TGTGCCAGCAGTGAAATAGACAGGGCGAGTGGCTACACCTTC.